One and the same sample provided the 22 T cell receptor beta chains below, sequenced in a study of blood T cells in healthy people across ages. A second PCR, run for about 7 to 12 cycles, used a sample-barcoded 5' primer plus a J-beta primer mix. MiXCR was run by TCRdb on the 5' RACE reads, yielding one entry per CDR3 protein. The sample lists about 1.1 million distinct CDR3 sequences, 30% to 40% occurring once. The material sequenced was blood. The source is a man between 18 and 35 years old in good health.

The chain employs TRBV20-1 and TRBJ1-1; a possible D gene is TRBD1 (5 bases). Trimming pared 1 base from V and 6 bases from J, leaving 12 bases between. The CDR3 sequence is 13 residues long. Germline CDR1 is DFQATT and CDR2 is SNEGSKA (reference sequence). The CDR3 DNA is TGCAGTGCTAGAGGGACATCCCGCGCTGAAGCTTTCTTT. Translated: CSARGTSRAEAFF.

The genes are TRBV2 and TRBJ2-3, with 8 positions matching TRBD1. The junction had 11 bases not matched to a gene; V was cut back by 7 bases and J by 2 bases. From germline, CDR1 is SNHLY and CDR2 FYNNEI. The CDR3 covers 16 residues. CDR3 nucleotides: TGTGCCAGCACCCCGACAGGGGTCGCTTACACAGATACGCAGTATTTT. Its translation: CASTPTGVAYTDTQYF. The full variable domain, its missing parts supplied by reference TRBV2 and TRBJ2-3, is EPEVTQTPSHQVTQMGQEVILRCVPISNHLYFYWYRQILGQKVEFLVSFYNNEISEKSEIFDDQFSVERPDGSNFTLKIRSTKLEDSAMYFCASTPTGVAYTDTQYFGPGTRLTVL.

In regard to this clonotype: A junction end diverges from the germline sequence, so it may reflect a read error. The chain couples TRBV4-2 to TRBJ2-3, with a possible D match to TRBD1 (5 bases). This CDR3 comprises 15 residues. Per the germline V gene, CDR1 is LGHNA and CDR2 is YNFKEQ. The chain's CDR3 is CTSSQDIDSGGTQYF. DNA of the CDR3: TGTACCAGCAGCCAAGATATAGACAGTGGCGGTACGCAGTATTTT.

This chain uses TRBV6-5 with TRBJ2-5, with D perhaps matching TRBD2 (5 bases). The V end lost 5 bases, the J end lost 5 bases, and 9 bases lay between the germline ends. CDR1 is MNHEY, CDR2 SVGAGI, per germline. The CDR3 runs to 12 residues. This CDR3 reads CASSPEGETQYF. CDR3 in DNA: TGTGCCAGCAGTCCTGAGGGTGAGACCCAGTACTTC.

This clonotype was seen only a few times. An end of the junction differs from the germline gene, which may be a read error. This sequence joins TRBV27 and TRBJ2-3; 7 bases map to TRBD2. There are 16 residues in the CDR3. Per the germline V gene, CDR1 is MNHEY and CDR2 is SMNVEV (reference sequence). The CDR3 region has the DNA TGTGCCAGCAGTTTCGCGCGGGGGTACAGCACGGATACGCAGTATTTT. Translating it yields CASSFARGYSTDTQYF.

The V call is TRBV9, the J call TRBJ2-3; the D gene is possibly TRBD1 (6 bases). The ends were cut back, 3 bases at V and 0 bases at J, with 11 bases in the middle. CDR3 length equals 15 residues. The V gene's germline CDR1 is SGDLS and CDR2 YYNGEE. The CDR3 loop reads CASSAQGPSTDTQYF. As DNA, the CDR3 is TGTGCCAGCAGCGCACAGGGACCCAGCACAGATACGCAGTATTTT.

This clonotype was seen a few times. V gene TRBV12-3 or TRBV12-4 combines with J gene TRBJ2-4; a weak D match, TRBD1 (6 bases). Trimming removed 4 bases at V and 3 bases at J, with 16 bases between. The CDR3 is 16 residues long. CDR3: CASSYEWTVIKNIQYF. CDR3 nucleotides: TGTGCCAGCAGTTACGAGTGGACAGTCATCAAAAACATTCAGTACTTC.

This chain links TRBV6-1 with TRBJ2-7; D is undetermined. This CDR3 comprises 11 residues. Germline values: CDR1 MNHNS, CDR2 SASEGT. Trimming pared 6 bases from V and 2 bases from J, leaving 5 bases between. CDR3 in amino acids: CASRTPYEQYF. Here the CDR3 DNA reads TGTGCCAGCAGAACCCCCTACGAGCAGTACTTC.

This chain uses TRBV5-1 with TRBJ2-1; possibly TRBD2 for D (7 bases). The germline V and J ends were trimmed by 4 bases and 3 bases, with 17 bases remaining between them. Per the germline V gene, CDR1 is SGHRS and CDR2 is YFSETQ. The CDR3 runs 16 residues. DNA for the CDR3: TGCGCCAGCAGCGCGACAGGACAGCGGGGCTACAATGAGCAGTTCTTC. Its translation: CASSATGQRGYNEQFF.

The chain carries TRBV7-2 and TRBJ1-1; a weak D match, TRBD1 (5 bases). With 1 base removed from V and 3 bases from J, the gap between germline ends came to 15 bases. Germline V gives CDR1 SGHTA, CDR2 FQGNSA. CDR3 length: 16 residues. The CDR3 DNA is TGTGCCAGCAGCTTAGACCAGGGACTCGGGGACACTGAAGCTTTCTTT. Its protein product is CASSLDQGLGDTEAFF.

The genes are TRBV4-1 and TRBJ1-2; D gene unclear. V lost 1 base to trimming and J lost 7 bases, with 16 bases between them. The CDR3 length is 15 residues. Germline V lookup: CDR1 MGHRA, CDR2 YSYEKL. The CDR3 DNA reads TGCGCCAGCAGCCAAGTCCCAGGCCCCGGCCGTGGCTACACCTTC. Its translation: CASSQVPGPGRGYTF.

The chain links TRBV7-9 to TRBJ1-5, with 7 bases identical to TRBD1. The germline gives CDR1 SEHNR, CDR2 FQNEAQ (reference sequence). The ends lost 5 bases at V and 3 bases at J; junction bases unmatched: 7. The CDR3 is 15 residues long. The CDR3 sequence is CASSPSGTANQPQHF. The CDR3 coding sequence is TGTGCCAGCAGCCCAAGCGGGACAGCCAATCAGCCCCAGCATTTT.

This clonotype was seen a few times. The chain uses TRBV10-2 and TRBJ1-2; no clear D gene. The CDR3 loop spans 13 amino acids. Trimming cost V 3 bases and J 2 bases, with 7 bases left between them. CDR1 is WSHSY and CDR2 is SAAADI in the germline V gene. The CDR3 here is CASSDDKNYGYTF. For the CDR3, the DNA is TGCGCCAGCAGTGACGACAAAAACTATGGCTACACCTTC.

J is TRBJ1-6 and V is TRBV20-1; 10 bases line up with TRBD1. The CDR3 length is 19 residues. Germline CDR1 reads DFQATT; CDR2 reads SNEGSKA (reference sequence). J lost 0 bases, V lost 1 base, and 9 bases had no gene match. The CDR3 DNA sequence: TGCAGTGCTAGAGGGCTGGACAGGGGGGCCAGCTCCTATAATTCACCCCTCCACTTT. Encoded protein: CSARGLDRGASSYNSPLHF.

This clonotype was picked up many times. CDR3 protein: CASSVGQPQHF. The CDR3 DNA follows: TGTGCCAGCAGTGTTGGGCAGCCCCAGCATTTT. This chain connects TRBV2 to TRBJ1-5; D not certain. The germline V and J ends were trimmed by 4 bases and 7 bases, with 5 bases remaining between them. Germline lookup yields CDR1 SNHLY and CDR2 FYNNEI. This CDR3 is 11 amino acids long. Using reference TRBV2 and TRBJ1-5 for the parts outside the CDR3, the full variable domain is EPEVTQTPSHQVTQMGQEVILRCVPISNHLYFYWYRQILGQKVEFLVSFYNNEISEKSEIFDDQFSVERPDGSNFTLKIRSTKLEDSAMYFCASSVGQPQHFGDGTRLSIL.

This clonotype has a handful of counts. The chain has TRBV20-1 and TRBJ2-5; 10 nucleotides match TRBD1. Germline loops: CDR1 DFQATT, CDR2 SNEGSKA (reference sequence). The CDR3 consists of 15 residues. The trim removed 3 bases at V and 4 bases at J, leaving 8 bases unmatched. CDR3 in amino acids: CSARSGTGVTETQYF. The DNA for the CDR3 is TGCAGTGCTAGGTCCGGGACAGGGGTTACAGAGACCCAGTACTTC.

The chain recombines TRBV3-1 with TRBJ1-1; a possible D gene is TRBD1 (5 bases). V lost 3 bases, J lost 7 bases, and 12 bases lay in between. The CDR3 totals 13 residues. Germline V CDR1 and CDR2: LGHDT, YNNKEL (reference sequence). CDR3 coding DNA: TGTGCCAGCAGCCAGGGGCCGATCGGTGAAGCTTTCTTT. It yields the protein CASSQGPIGEAFF. The full variable domain, rest sourced from reference TRBV3-1 and TRBJ1-1, is DTAVSQTPKYLVTQMGNDKSIKCEQNLGHDTMYWYKQDSKKFLKIMFSYNNKELIINETVPNRFSPKSPDKAHLNLHINSLELGDSAVYFCASSQGPIGEAFFGQGTRLTVV.

In its sample, this clonotype was seen a few times. The chain joins TRBV4-1 to TRBJ1-1; D possibly corresponds to TRBD1 (6 bases). The CDR3 length is 17 residues. V shed 4 bases and J shed 0 bases, with 18 bases lying between them. Per the germline V gene, CDR1 is MGHRA and CDR2 is YSYEKL. CDR3 nucleotide sequence: TGCGCCAGCAGCCGCCTAACACAGGGAATCATGAACACTGAAGCTTTCTTT. Its translation is CASSRLTQGIMNTEAFF.

Written as DNA, the CDR3 is TGTGCCAGCAGGGTGGAGCTAGCGGTTATCGAGCAGTACTTC. It is translated as CASRVELAVIEQYF. The rearrangement links TRBV2 to TRBJ2-7; 7 bases map to TRBD2. V lost 6 bases and J lost 6; bases outside the gene matches: 11. Germline V CDR1 and CDR2: SNHLY, FYNNEI. The CDR3 covers 14 residues.

This rearrangement joins TRBV20-1 to TRBJ1-2; the D is unclear. V lost 2 bases, J lost 2 bases, and 9 bases lay in between. CDR1 is DFQATT and CDR2 is SNEGSKA in the germline V gene (reference sequence). The CDR3 runs to 13 residues. DNA for the CDR3: TGCAGTGCTAGAAACAGAGACAACTATGGCTACACCTTC. This sequence encodes CSARNRDNYGYTF.

The chain is built from TRBV24-1 and TRBJ2-5, with 16 bases that match TRBD2. The ends lost 3 bases at V and 5 bases at J; junction bases unmatched: 2. The V gene's germline CDR1 is KGHDR and CDR2 SFDVKD. The CDR3 extends over 16 amino acids. The CDR3 DNA reads TGTGCCACCAGTGATGGGACTAGCGGGGGGGATGAGACCCAGTACTTC. It translates to CATSDGTSGGDETQYF.

This clonotype was seen only a few times. V is TRBV4-1 and J is TRBJ1-4; D not certain. V lost 4 bases and J lost 8, with 11 bases in between. CDR1 is MGHRA and CDR2 is YSYEKL in the germline V gene. The CDR3 spans 13 residues. The CDR3 DNA follows: TGCGCCAGCAGCCCACTGGCTCCGGAAAAACTGTTTTTT. As protein: CASSPLAPEKLFF.